One sample yielded the 25 T cell receptor beta chains listed below, sequenced in a study of long-term antiretroviral therapy in people with HIV (dated by TCRdb to about 2022). The immunoSEQ hsTCRB v3.0 assay was used at survey level resolution to sequence the TRB variable region. Held by TCRdb, this immuneACCESS table contains in-frame sequences only and omits some clones. Under half of the omission traces to an unresolved V gene where checked; the cause of the rest is unknown. A total of some 10,000 clones appear in this sample, roughly 80% of them only once. The ten largest make up over 15% of the sample. Here the sequenced sample was unsorted PBMCs, taken at the start of antiretroviral therapy, before treatment. These receptor sequences come from a man under 40 with HIV.

The table lists this clone with a few counts. CDR3 nucleotides: TGCGCCAGCAGCCAAGATGCAACTAATGAAAAACTGTTTTTT. Protein sequence: CASSQDATNEKLFF. The chain carries TRBV4-3 and TRBJ1-4; D gene ambiguous. V shed 0 bases and J shed 0 bases, with 2 bases lying between them. Germline CDR1 and CDR2: LGHNA and YSLEER. CDR3 length equals 14 residues.

J is TRBJ1-2 and V is TRBV13; D is uncertain. Germline values: CDR1 PRHDT, CDR2 FYEKMQ (reference sequence). Trimming took off 5 bases at V and 8 bases at J, with 12 bases between the two ends. This CDR3 is 12 amino acids long. CDR3 sequence reads: CASSQTGRGYTF. The CDR3 coding sequence is TGTGCCAGCAGCCAGACGGGCAGGGGCTACACCTTC.

This clone turned up a few times. The chain carries TRBV27 and TRBJ2-2; D is undetermined. The CDR3 runs 12 residues. The germline CDR1 and CDR2 sequences are MNHEY and SMNVEV (reference sequence). The germline V and J ends were trimmed by 3 bases and 3 bases, with 2 bases remaining between them. In nucleotides, the CDR3 is TGTGCCAGCAGTTTTTACACCGGGGAGCTGTTTTTT. Amino acid sequence: CASSFYTGELFF.

The chain has TRBV7-9 and TRBJ1-2; D is unresolved. V was trimmed by 5 bases and J by 2 bases, leaving 12 bases between them. Germline V gene sequence: CDR1 SEHNR, CDR2 FQNEAQ (reference sequence). The CDR3 consists of 14 residues. CDR3 DNA sequence: TGTGCCAGCAGCCCTCGGGGATCCAACTATGGCTACACCTTC. This translates into CASSPRGSNYGYTF.

Written as DNA, the CDR3 is TGTGCCAGCAGCGTAGAAGGATACTACAATGAGCAGTTCTTC. It codes for CASSVEGYYNEQFF. The chain recombines TRBV9 with TRBJ2-1; D unresolved. Germline lookup yields CDR1 SGDLS and CDR2 YYNGEE. The CDR3 spans 14 residues. V was cut by 0 bases and J by 3 bases, with 7 bases left in between. The entire variable domain, with the rest obtained from reference TRBV9 and TRBJ2-1, is as follows: DSGVTQTPKHLITATGQRVTLRCSPRSGDLSVYWYQQSLDQGLQFLIQYYNGEERAKGNILERFSAQQFPDLHSELNLSSLELGDSALYFCASSVEGYYNEQFFGPGTRLTVL.

The V call is TRBV5-5, the J call TRBJ2-1; no firm D call. CDR1 SGHKS and CDR2 YYEKEE come from the germline V gene (reference sequence). The V and J ends lost 4 bases and 0 bases respectively, with 11 bases between them. The CDR3 loop spans 15 amino acids. This CDR3 is CASSLEASSYNEQFF. As DNA, the CDR3 is TGTGCCAGCAGCCTAGAAGCGAGCTCCTACAATGAGCAGTTCTTC.

This clone was counted once. The chain joins TRBV25-1 to TRBJ2-7; D may correspond to TRBD1 or TRBD2 (5 bases each). This CDR3 region has 14 residues. Germline V gene lookup returns CDR1 MGHDK and CDR2 SYGVNS. Trimming removed 4 bases at V and 7 bases at J, with 17 bases between. CDR3: CASSGGGGGREQYF. The CDR3 nucleotides are TGTGCCAGCAGTGGGGGTGGTGGGGGTCGGGAGCAGTACTTC.

The chain has TRBV29-1 and TRBJ2-3; D gene uncertain. Germline V lookup: CDR1 SQVTM, CDR2 ANQGSEA. This CDR3 has 15 residues. The ends were cut back, 7 bases at V and 5 bases at J, with 22 bases in the middle. The CDR3 coding sequence is TGCAGCGGGACCTCATTTGGGGTATTTGGAGATACGCAGTATTTT. It translates to CSGTSFGVFGDTQYF.

The chain employs TRBV5-1 and TRBJ2-7; D assignment may be TRBD1 or TRBD2 (5 bases each). The CDR3 sequence is 16 residues long. Germline CDR1 and CDR2: SGHRS and YFSETQ. The V end lost 0 bases, the J end lost 3 bases, and 16 bases lay between the germline ends. This CDR3 is CASSLEAGDGYYEQYF. The DNA for the CDR3 is TGCGCCAGCAGCTTGGAGGCCGGGGACGGATACTACGAGCAGTACTTC.

This chain links TRBV29-1 with TRBJ2-1; 7 bases fit TRBD1. The CDR3 has 15 residues. J gave up 2 bases and V 3 bases, and 7 bases lay outside the gene matches. Germline V CDR1 and CDR2: SQVTM, ANQGSEA. The CDR3 reads CSVESDRDTYNEQFF. As DNA, the CDR3 is TGCAGCGTTGAGTCAGACAGGGACACCTACAATGAGCAGTTCTTC.

V gene TRBV6-6 combines with J gene TRBJ2-1; the D gene is possibly TRBD1 (6 bases). The CDR3 runs to 15 residues. Germline CDR1 MNHNY, CDR2 SVGAGI (reference sequence). V lost 5 bases and J 8 bases, leaving 19 bases between the germline ends. The CDR3 reads CASSRVGARRDEQFF. The CDR3 DNA reads as TGTGCCAGCAGTCGCGTGGGGGCGCGTCGGGATGAGCAGTTCTTC.

This clone is judged medium-sized. This sequence joins TRBV6-1 and TRBJ1-5; 12 bases agree with TRBD1. Trimming cost V 2 bases and J 9 bases; bases outside gene matches: 8. The CDR3 is 16 amino acids. Germline CDR1 is MNHNS and CDR2 is SASEGT. The CDR3: CASSEWDRGPALPQHF. The CDR3 nucleotides read TGTGCCAGCAGTGAATGGGACAGGGGGCCCGCTTTGCCCCAGCATTTT.

The chain is built from TRBV15 and TRBJ2-7; no firm D call. The germline gives CDR1 LNHNV, CDR2 YYDKDF (reference sequence). This CDR3 is built from 16 residues. V shed 1 base and J shed 0 bases, with 13 bases lying between them. The CDR3 bases are TGTGCCACCAGCAGAGTATTGGGGATTAGCTCCTACGAGCAGTACTTC. Its protein product is CATSRVLGISSYEQYF.

The V and J genes are TRBV5-1 and TRBJ2-1; the match to TRBD2 covers 7 bases. Germline lookup yields CDR1 SGHRS and CDR2 YFSETQ. CDR3 length equals 15 residues. Losses at the gene ends were 4 bases for V and 8 bases for J; bases not matched to a gene: 12. CDR3 bases: TGCGCCAGCAGCCACACGACTAGCTCCAGGGATGAGCAGTTCTTC. Translating it yields CASSHTTSSRDEQFF.

This clone was counted a few times. The gene calls are TRBV5-1 and TRBJ1-5; TRBD1 might be the D (6 bases). The germline V gene has CDR1 SGHRS and CDR2 YFSETQ. Between the trimmed V and J ends, which lost 0 bases and 3 bases, there was a span of 10 bases. The CDR3 is made up of 15 amino acids. The CDR3 DNA reads as TGCGCCAGCAGCTTGGCAGGGGATCCCAATCAGCCCCAGCATTTT. As protein: CASSLAGDPNQPQHF.

The V gene is TRBV7-9, the J gene TRBJ2-5, with unresolved D. CDR1 SEHNR and CDR2 FQNEAQ come from the germline V gene (reference sequence). The CDR3 has 12 residues. V lost 4 bases to trimming and J lost 5 bases, with 8 bases between them. This chain's CDR3 is CASSYSWETQYF. The CDR3 DNA follows: TGTGCCAGCAGCTATTCCTGGGAGACCCAGTACTTC.

The chain carries TRBV19 and TRBJ2-2, with 10 positions matching TRBD1. The J segment lost 3 bases and the V segment lost 10 bases, leaving 14 bases of the junction unmatched. This CDR3 is 17 amino acids long. Germline-derived CDR1 and CDR2 are LNHDA and SQIVND (reference sequence). For the CDR3, the DNA is TGTGCCACCACATTAGCCTGGACAGGGGGTCACACCGGGGAGCTGTTTTTT. Its protein product is CATTLAWTGGHTGELFF.

This CDR3 is CASSLTLEEGPETQYF. CDR3 DNA sequence: TGTGCCAGCAGCTTAACGTTGGAGGAGGGACCAGAGACCCAGTACTTC. The V gene is TRBV7-3, the J gene TRBJ2-5; D is possibly TRBD2 (6 bases). With 0 bases removed from V and 4 bases from J, the gap between germline ends came to 15 bases. The CDR3 contains 16 residues. Germline V lookup: CDR1 SGHTA, CDR2 FQGTGA.

The chain carries TRBV7-9 and TRBJ2-7; 9 bases fit TRBD2. V shed 2 bases, J shed 5 bases, and the junction held 10 bases outside the gene matches. The CDR3 consists of 16 residues. Per the germline V gene, CDR1 is SEHNR and CDR2 is FQNEAQ (reference sequence). The CDR3 DNA reads as TGTGCCAGCAGCTTAAACCCAGCGGGAGGAGGCCACGAGCAGTACTTC. This translates into CASSLNPAGGGHEQYF.

The sample holds a few counts of this clone. The chain is built from TRBV7-9 and TRBJ1-2; 8 nucleotides agree with TRBD1. The CDR3 length is 12 residues. V shed 8 bases and J 2 bases; nucleotides not matched to a gene: 1. Per germline, CDR1 SEHNR and CDR2 FQNEAQ (reference sequence). The CDR3 reads CASGQGNYGYTF. The CDR3 coding sequence is TGTGCCAGCGGACAGGGCAACTATGGCTACACCTTC. Drawing the rest from reference TRBV7-9 and TRBJ1-2, the complete variable domain is DTGVSQNPRHKITKRGQNVTFRCDPISEHNRLYWYRQTLGQGPEFLTYFQNEAQLEKSRLLSDRFSAERPKGSFSTLEIQRTEQGDSAMYLCASGQGNYGYTFGSGTRLTVV.

The chain recombines TRBV5-1 with TRBJ1-3; no definite D call. The germline V gene has CDR1 SGHRS and CDR2 YFSETQ. The CDR3 totals 16 residues. Trimming removed 1 base at V and 3 bases at J, with 14 bases between. DNA for the CDR3: TGCGCCAGCAGCTTGTGCGTTCGAACCATTGGAAACACCATATATTTT. This translates into CASSLCVRTIGNTIYF.

The chain joins TRBV7-8 to TRBJ1-1; a possible D gene is TRBD1 (5 bases). The CDR3 has 16 residues. V lost 4 bases and J lost 0, with 15 bases in between. The V gene's germline CDR1 is SGHVS and CDR2 FQNEAQ. The CDR3 here is CASSSRDGVMNTEAFF. CDR3 nucleotides: TGTGCCAGCAGCTCCCGGGACGGTGTTATGAACACTGAAGCTTTCTTT.

The J gene is TRBJ1-1, the V gene TRBV7-2; no firm D call. Germline V gives CDR1 SGHTA, CDR2 FQGNSA. Between the trimmed V and J ends, which lost 4 bases and 0 bases, there was a span of 9 bases. The CDR3 is made up of 14 amino acids. For the CDR3, the DNA is TGTGCCAGCAGCTCCGACATCATGAACACTGAAGCTTTCTTT. Amino acid sequence: CASSSDIMNTEAFF.

The rearrangement joins TRBV4-1 to TRBJ2-3; 8 bases match TRBD2. The CDR3 contains 14 residues. In germline, CDR1 is MGHRA, CDR2 YSYEKL. J lost 5 bases, V lost 5 bases, and 6 bases had no gene match. As DNA, the CDR3 is TGCGCCAGCAGCTCTCGGCTAGCGGGAGATACGCAGTATTTT. As protein: CASSSRLAGDTQYF.

This clone showed up just once. This rearrangement joins TRBV27 to TRBJ1-6, with D perhaps matching TRBD1 (5 bases). This CDR3 has 15 amino acids. V shed 4 bases and J shed 7 bases, with 14 bases lying between them. Germline V gives CDR1 MNHEY, CDR2 SMNVEV (reference sequence). The CDR3: CASSSPDSRNSPLHF. CDR3 in DNA: TGTGCCAGCAGTTCCCCAGACAGCCGGAATTCACCCCTCCACTTT.